The present T cell receptor (beta chain) was sequenced within a study of blood T cells in healthy people across ages (dated by TCRdb to about 2015). Study-level background: In model experiments, template switching captured roughly one uniquely barcoded TCR beta cDNA molecule for every two T cells. The study analyzed two additional independent replicas of 1 million unique cDNA reads from the same blood draw for two donors, one aged 18 to 30 and one aged 80 or older. The donors were divided into four age groups: young (average about 15 years), middle-aged (approximately 39), aged (roughly 66) and long-lived (roughly 82). Donors of different ages were randomly distributed across sequencing lanes to avoid experimental bias. To track age-related changes in TCR beta repertoire diversity, the study relied on deep sequencing normalized with unique cDNA molecular identifiers.

Overall results and qualifications from the work: Observed TCR beta diversity per million T cells fell roughly linearly with age, and a significant reduction was already apparent by age about 38. Since profiling was done on bulk unsorted PBMCs, naive and antigen-experienced compartments could not be conclusively compared. Estimates of total diversity from one million sequenced T cells were regarded as lower bounds and underestimates. Donor CMV infection status was unknown, potentially confounding age-related changes in expanded clonotypes. There was a strong correlation between observed TCR beta diversity and the percentage of naive T cells measured by flow cytometry. Compared with the aged group, the long-lived group had more naive CD4+ T cells, fewer expanded clones and increased TCR diversity, suggesting age selection.

The germline V gene (reference sequence) yields DFQATT for CDR1 and SNEGSKA for CDR2. Measured from the cysteine to the phenylalanine, the CDR3 is 19 residues long. The retained sequence is limited to the CDR3, 57 bases, with the frame set at the first base. Germline trimming amounts to 4 bases on V and 0 bases on J, with 14 as the count of junction bases outside the gene matches. This clonotype has just a few counts. Its target antigen remains unknown. No base-level quality is on record; no much larger clone is a single base apart. Systemically healthy Caucasian individuals from Russia, around 38 in total and aged roughly 6 to 100 years, were included as donors. Each donor gave 8 to 10 milliliters of peripheral blood, drawn into EDTA-treated Vacutainer tubes. Ficoll-Paque density-gradient centrifugation was used to isolate PBMCs, with at least 7 million per sample. Total RNA, at least 5 micrograms per sample, was extracted from PBMCs with Trizol reagent. For every donor, flow cytometry on a PBMC aliquot measured the percentage of naive CD45RAhigh/CD27high T cells.

Libraries were constructed by 5' RACE. Sequenced using an Illumina HiSeq 2500. A second roughly 7 to 11 cycle PCR used a sample-barcoded 5' primer and a J-beta primer mix. Each TCR beta cDNA molecule received a unique molecular identifier from a template-switch 5' adaptor carrying 12 random nucleotides. At least 2.5 million CDR3-containing paired-end reads were obtained from each sample. First-strand cDNA was synthesized from all RNA with the Mint cDNA synthesis kit, primed by a TRBC-specific oligonucleotide. After uracil-DNA glycosylase treatment, a first 18-cycle PCR used universal primers M1SS and BC2_uni_R on all cDNA. For the original study's pipeline: Normalization of each sample was performed by random selection of 1 million high-quality reads, each carrying a distinct molecular identifier. Reads with shared molecular identifiers were discarded instead of being binned into consensus sequences. MiTCR, set to a Q25 quality threshold and the strictest error-elimination algorithm, was used for CDR3 identification, clonotype clustering and error correction. A nonparametric unseen species model with Euler transformation was used to estimate lower-bound total TCR beta diversity. Through fastp at Q25 and MiXCR, TCRdb rebuilt clones from the public reads, retaining in-frame beta chains. Records with the same CDR3 protein are collapsed into one entry carrying the most frequent genes and DNA. The V and J calls were not made by the authors but by TCRdb's processing. Counted in this sample were roughly 2 million distinct CDR3 sequences; approximately 50% of them appeared once. The ten top clones hold around 2.1% of the sample.

This sequence originates from a woman aged 40 to 50 in good health. The rearranged chain carries TRBV20-1 and TRBJ1-6; 8 bases in the middle match TRBD1. The sample was blood. The DNA sequence reads TGCAGTGCTACCCGACTACTCGGACAGGGCGGCTCCTATAATTCACCCCTCCACTTT. Translation gives CSATRLLGQGGSYNSPLHF.